This passage covers 10 T cell receptor beta chains from one sample sequenced in a study of T cells in Graves' hyperthyroidism and ophthalmopathy. Authors of the study amplified TCR beta CDR3 regions from RNA transcripts. HTBI primers were the set used in a first-round RT-PCR of the TCR CDR3. MiXCR was run by TCRdb on the multiplex PCR reads, yielding one entry per CDR3 protein. The profile shows around 560,000 distinct CDR3 sequences, around 15% of them singletons. The sample taken for sequencing was blood. The receptors originated from a woman aged 18-29 years with Graves' hyperthyroidism.

There are a few counts of this clonotype. CDR3 in DNA: TGTGCCACCAGGGGGGGAGCAGAGACCCAGTACTTC. Translation: CATRGGAETQYF. The V gene is TRBV24-1, the J gene TRBJ2-5; a possible D gene is TRBD2 (6 bases). V lost 7 bases and J lost 4, with 9 bases in between. The CDR3 covers 12 residues. The germline V gene has CDR1 KGHDR and CDR2 SFDVKD.

This clonotype was detected ten times or more. This sequence joins TRBV12-3 or TRBV12-4 and TRBJ1-5; D may be TRBD1 (5 bases). Trimming left V 0 bases short and J 3 bases short, with 9 bases between. The CDR3 is 15 residues long. The CDR3 is CASSLALGDNQPQHF. The DNA for the CDR3 is TGTGCCAGCAGTTTAGCGCTAGGGGACAATCAGCCCCAGCATTTT.

This clonotype was picked up a small number of times. This chain joins TRBV29-1 and TRBJ1-5, with D possibly matching TRBD1 (5 bases). V shed 4 bases and J shed 4 bases, with 8 bases lying between them. The CDR3 contains 12 residues. Germline V CDR1 and CDR2: SQVTM, ANQGSEA. This chain's CDR3 is CSVGGWNQPQHF. CDR3 nucleotides: TGCAGCGTTGGGGGGTGGAATCAGCCCCAGCATTTT.

J is TRBJ1-1 and V is TRBV20-1; D not resolved. CDR1 is DFQATT, CDR2 SNEGSKA, per germline (reference sequence). The CDR3 is 14 amino acids. Deletions cut 1 base from V and 2 bases from J, with 11 bases between. The CDR3 here is CSARGGAGNTEAFF. The CDR3 bases are TGCAGTGCTAGAGGTGGAGCGGGTAACACTGAAGCTTTCTTT.

This clonotype was counted ten times or more. V usage is TRBV6-1 and J usage is TRBJ2-2; D gene uncertain. Per the germline V gene, CDR1 is MNHNS and CDR2 is SASEGT. The V and J ends lost 5 bases and 3 bases respectively, with 7 bases between them. CDR3 length: 13 residues. The CDR3 sequence: CASSSDDTGELFF. Here the CDR3 DNA reads TGTGCCAGCAGTTCGGACGACACCGGGGAGCTGTTTTTT.

This clonotype was seen only a few times. The chain recombines TRBV4-3 with TRBJ2-7; the D is unclear. The germline V gene has CDR1 LGHNA and CDR2 YSLEER. The CDR3 is made up of 16 amino acids. V gave up 2 bases and J gave up 2 bases, with 16 bases separating them. The CDR3 region is CASSQQGYSPTYEQYF. CDR3 DNA: TGCGCCAGCAGCCAACAAGGATACTCTCCAACCTACGAGCAGTACTTC.

The chain employs TRBV29-1 and TRBJ1-1, with D uncertain. Germline CDR1 is SQVTM and CDR2 is ANQGSEA. This CDR3 has 11 residues. Trimming shortened V by 4 bases and J by 4 bases, and 7 bases separated the two germline ends. CDR3 residues: CSVGSSTEAFF. In DNA, the CDR3 is TGCAGCGTTGGCAGTTCCACTGAAGCTTTCTTT.

The V and J genes are TRBV20-1 and TRBJ1-6, with D hard to call. The CDR3 has 12 amino acids. Germline V gene lookup returns CDR1 DFQATT and CDR2 SNEGSKA (reference sequence). V lost 6 bases and J lost 9, with 12 bases in between. The CDR3 DNA reads TGCAGTGCGATGAACGGGGTTTCACCCCTCCACTTT. Protein: CSAMNGVSPLHF.

This clonotype was counted a few times. This chain uses TRBV6-1 with TRBJ1-2; 7 nucleotides align to TRBD1. The CDR3 is 14 residues long. Germline values: CDR1 MNHNS, CDR2 SASEGT. With 6 bases clipped from V and 4 bases from J, the junction kept 8 bases outside the gene matches. The CDR3 protein is CASRRQGLSYGYTF. The CDR3 region has the DNA TGTGCCAGCAGACGACAGGGTTTGAGCTATGGCTACACCTTC.

This clonotype has a count of ten or more. The chain employs TRBV2 and TRBJ2-1, with 7 nucleotides matching TRBD2. The CDR3 runs to 14 residues. Germline lookup yields CDR1 SNHLY and CDR2 FYNNEI. The trim removed 8 bases at V and 0 bases at J, leaving 4 bases unmatched. The DNA for the CDR3 is TGTGCCAGCTTACGACTAGCCTCCTACAATGAGCAGTTCTTC. Its translation is CASLRLASYNEQFF.